This T cell receptor (beta chain) was retrieved from a study of siplizumab effects on memory and regulatory T cells. Broader study findings: The study did not confirm that proliferating Tregs from siplizumab cultures were suppressive.

The method was immunoSEQ multiplex PCR; TCRdb's version includes in-frame clones alone and lacks a portion of them. The sample holds some 52,000 clones, about 97% seen once. Details on this clone: Its antigen is as yet unknown.

This CDR3 region has 18 residues. V dropped 4 bases and J dropped 2 bases, with 23 bases sitting between them. Per germline, CDR1 SGHVS and CDR2 FNYEAQ. The clonotype was recovered from a human donor in good health. Source material: naive CD4+ T cells sorted from blood. This chain connects TRBV7-6 to TRBJ1-2; D might be TRBD1 (5 bases). CDR3 amino acids: CASSYRLRGSSLNYGYTF. The CDR3, as DNA: TGTGCCAGCAGCTACAGGCTCCGGGGGTCTTCCCTGAACTATGGCTACACCTTC.